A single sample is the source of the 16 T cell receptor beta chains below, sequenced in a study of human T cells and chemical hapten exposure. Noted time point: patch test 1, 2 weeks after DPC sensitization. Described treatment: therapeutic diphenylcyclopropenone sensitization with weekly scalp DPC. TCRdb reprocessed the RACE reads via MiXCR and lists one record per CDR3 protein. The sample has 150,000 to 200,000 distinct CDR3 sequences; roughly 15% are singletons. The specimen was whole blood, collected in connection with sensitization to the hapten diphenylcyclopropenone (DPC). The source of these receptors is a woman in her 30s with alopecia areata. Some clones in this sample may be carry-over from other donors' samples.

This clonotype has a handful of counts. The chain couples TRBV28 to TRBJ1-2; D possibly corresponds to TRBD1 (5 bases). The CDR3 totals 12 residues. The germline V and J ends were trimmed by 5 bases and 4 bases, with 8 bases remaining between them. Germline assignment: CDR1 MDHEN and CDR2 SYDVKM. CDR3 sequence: CASSMDTYGYTF. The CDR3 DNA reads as TGTGCCAGCAGTATGGACACCTATGGCTACACCTTC.

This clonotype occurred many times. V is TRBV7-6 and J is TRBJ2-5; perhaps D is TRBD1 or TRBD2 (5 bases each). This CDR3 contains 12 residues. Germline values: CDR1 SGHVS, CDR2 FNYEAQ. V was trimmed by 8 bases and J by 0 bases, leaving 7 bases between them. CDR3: CASRGNQETQYF. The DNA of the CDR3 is TGTGCCAGCCGGGGCAACCAAGAGACCCAGTACTTC. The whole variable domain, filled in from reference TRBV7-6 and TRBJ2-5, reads GAGVSQSPRYKVTKRGQDVALRCDPISGHVSLYWYRQALGQGPEFLTYFNYEAQQDKSGLPNDRFSAERPEGSISTLTIQRTEQRDSAMYRCASRGNQETQYFGPGTRLLVL.

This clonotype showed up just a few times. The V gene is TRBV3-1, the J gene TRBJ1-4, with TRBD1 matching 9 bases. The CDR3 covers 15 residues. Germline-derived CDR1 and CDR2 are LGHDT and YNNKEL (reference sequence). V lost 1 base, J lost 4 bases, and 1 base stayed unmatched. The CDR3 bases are TGTGCCAGCAGCCAAGCGACAGGGGGTAATGAAAAACTGTTTTTT. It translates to CASSQATGGNEKLFF.

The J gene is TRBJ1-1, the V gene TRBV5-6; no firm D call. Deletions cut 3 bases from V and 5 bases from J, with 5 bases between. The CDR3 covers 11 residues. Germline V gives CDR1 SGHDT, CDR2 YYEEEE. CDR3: CASSSQTEAFF. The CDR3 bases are TGTGCCAGCAGCTCCCAAACTGAAGCTTTCTTT.

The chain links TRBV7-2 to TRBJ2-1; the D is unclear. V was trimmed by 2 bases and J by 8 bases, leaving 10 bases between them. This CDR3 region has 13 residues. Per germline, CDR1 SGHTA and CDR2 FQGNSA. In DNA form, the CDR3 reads TGTGCCAGCAGCTTAATTAGGAACGATGAGCAGTTCTTC. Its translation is CASSLIRNDEQFF. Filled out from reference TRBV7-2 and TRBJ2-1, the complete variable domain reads GAGVSQSPSNKVTEKGKDVELRCDPISGHTALYWYRQSLGQGLEFLIYFQGNSAPDKSGLPSDRFSAERTGGSVSTLTIQRTQQEDSAVYLCASSLIRNDEQFFGPGTRLTVL.

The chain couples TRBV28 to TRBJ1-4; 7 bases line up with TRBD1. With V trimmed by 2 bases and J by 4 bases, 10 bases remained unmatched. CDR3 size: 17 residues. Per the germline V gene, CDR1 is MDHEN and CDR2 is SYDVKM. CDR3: CASSLQGSGQSNEKLFF. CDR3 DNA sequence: TGTGCCAGCAGTTTACAAGGCTCGGGACAGAGTAATGAAAAACTGTTTTTT.

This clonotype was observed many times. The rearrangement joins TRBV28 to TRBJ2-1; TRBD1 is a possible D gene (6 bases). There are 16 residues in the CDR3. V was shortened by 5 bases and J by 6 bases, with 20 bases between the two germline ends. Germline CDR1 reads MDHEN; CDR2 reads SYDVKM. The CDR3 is CASSGLVGASPNEQFF. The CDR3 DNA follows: TGTGCCAGCAGTGGCCTGGTGGGGGCCTCTCCCAATGAGCAGTTCTTC.

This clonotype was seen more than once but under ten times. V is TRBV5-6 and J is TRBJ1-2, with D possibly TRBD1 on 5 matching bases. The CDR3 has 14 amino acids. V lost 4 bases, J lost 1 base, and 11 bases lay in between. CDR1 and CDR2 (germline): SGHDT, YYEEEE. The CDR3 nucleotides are TGTGCCAGCAGCGTAGGACACCGTAACTATGGCTACACCTTC. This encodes CASSVGHRNYGYTF.

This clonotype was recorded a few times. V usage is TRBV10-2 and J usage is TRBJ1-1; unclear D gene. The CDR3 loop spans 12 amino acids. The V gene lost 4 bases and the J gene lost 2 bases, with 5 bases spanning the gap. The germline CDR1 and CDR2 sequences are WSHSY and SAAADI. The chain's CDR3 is CASSVGNTEAFF. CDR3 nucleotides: TGCGCCAGCAGTGTCGGTAACACTGAAGCTTTCTTT.

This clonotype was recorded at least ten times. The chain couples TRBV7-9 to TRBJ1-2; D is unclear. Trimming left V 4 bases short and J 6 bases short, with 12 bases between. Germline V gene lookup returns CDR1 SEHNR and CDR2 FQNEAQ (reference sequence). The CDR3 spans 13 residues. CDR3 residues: CASSYGSVDGYTF. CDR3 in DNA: TGTGCCAGCAGCTATGGTTCTGTCGATGGCTACACCTTC.

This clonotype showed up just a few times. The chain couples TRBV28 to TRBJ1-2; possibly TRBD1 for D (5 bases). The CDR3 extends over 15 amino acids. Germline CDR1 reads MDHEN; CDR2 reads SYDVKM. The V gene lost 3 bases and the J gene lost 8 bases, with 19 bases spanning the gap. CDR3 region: CASSFGHPLWQGYTF. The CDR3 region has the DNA TGTGCCAGCAGTTTCGGACATCCCCTTTGGCAAGGCTACACCTTC.

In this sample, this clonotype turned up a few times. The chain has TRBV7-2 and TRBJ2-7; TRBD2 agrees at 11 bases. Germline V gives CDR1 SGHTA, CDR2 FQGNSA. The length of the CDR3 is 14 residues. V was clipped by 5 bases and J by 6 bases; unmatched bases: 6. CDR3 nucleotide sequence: TGTGCCAGCAGCACGGGACTAGCGGTCGGCGAGCAGTACTTC. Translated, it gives CASSTGLAVGEQYF.

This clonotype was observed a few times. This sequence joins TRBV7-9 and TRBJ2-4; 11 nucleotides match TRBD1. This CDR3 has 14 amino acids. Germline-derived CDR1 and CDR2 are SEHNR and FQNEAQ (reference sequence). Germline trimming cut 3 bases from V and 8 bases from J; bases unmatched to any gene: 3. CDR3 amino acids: CASSFSGQGDIQYF. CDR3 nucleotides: TGTGCCAGCAGCTTTTCGGGACAGGGGGACATTCAGTACTTC. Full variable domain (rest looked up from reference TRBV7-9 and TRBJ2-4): DTGVSQNPRHKITKRGQNVTFRCDPISEHNRLYWYRQTLGQGPEFLTYFQNEAQLEKSRLLSDRFSAERPKGSFSTLEIQRTEQGDSAMYLCASSFSGQGDIQYFGAGTRLSVL.

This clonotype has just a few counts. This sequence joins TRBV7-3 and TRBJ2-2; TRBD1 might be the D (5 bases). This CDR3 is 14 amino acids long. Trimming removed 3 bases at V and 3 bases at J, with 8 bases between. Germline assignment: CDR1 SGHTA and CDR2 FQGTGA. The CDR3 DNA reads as TGTGCCAGCAGCTTTTCCAGGGACACCGGGGAGCTGTTTTTT. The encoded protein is CASSFSRDTGELFF. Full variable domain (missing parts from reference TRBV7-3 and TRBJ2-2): GAGVSQTPSNKVTEKGKYVELRCDPISGHTALYWYRQSLGQGPEFLIYFQGTGAADDSGLPNDRFFAVRPEGSVSTLKIQRTERGDSAVYLCASSFSRDTGELFFGEGSRLTVL.

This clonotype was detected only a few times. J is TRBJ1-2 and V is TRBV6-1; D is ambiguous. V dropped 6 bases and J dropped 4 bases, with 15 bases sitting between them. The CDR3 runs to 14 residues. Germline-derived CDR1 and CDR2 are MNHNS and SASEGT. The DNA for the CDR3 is TGTGCCAGCAGCGCTACGCCGGGAGGCTATGGCTACACCTTC. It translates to CASSATPGGYGYTF.

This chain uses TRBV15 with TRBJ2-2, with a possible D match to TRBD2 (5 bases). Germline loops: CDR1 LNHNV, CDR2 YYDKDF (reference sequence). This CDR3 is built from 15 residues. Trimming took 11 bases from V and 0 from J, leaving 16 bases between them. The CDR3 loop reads CAAGRPAANTGELFF. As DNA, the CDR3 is TGTGCCGCCGGGCGGCCAGCGGCGAACACCGGGGAGCTGTTTTTT.